A single sample gave rise to the 32 T cell receptor beta chains below, sequenced in a study of blood T cell repertoires in COVID-19. The protocol was immunoSEQ multiplex PCR, while the TCRdb copy is restricted to in-frame clones and leaves out a portion. The table includes roughly 400,000 clones, less than 95% detected once. Sequenced input: PBMCs or T cells enriched from blood (not recorded which). These receptors came from a man between 18 and 29 years old who had recovered from COVID-19.

V is TRBV19 and J is TRBJ1-2; TRBD1 matches 9 bases. Unmatched junction bases numbered 4, after V lost 3 bases and J lost 8 bases. The CDR3 extends over 13 amino acids. CDR1 is LNHDA and CDR2 is SQIVND in the germline V gene (reference sequence). The CDR3 spells CASSMTTGGGYTF. The CDR3 DNA is TGTGCCAGTAGTATGACAACAGGGGGCGGCTACACCTTC.

The rearrangement uses TRBV4-1 and TRBJ1-5; TRBD1 matches at 8 bases. V dropped 1 base and J dropped 7; count of bases not matched to a gene: 6. Germline V lookup: CDR1 MGHRA, CDR2 YSYEKL. This CDR3 is built from 15 residues. Written as DNA, the CDR3 is TGCGCCAGCAGCCAAGGACAGGGGACACTCCAGCCCCAGCATTTT. It is translated as CASSQGQGTLQPQHF.

This clone turned up a few times. The CDR3 DNA sequence: TGTGCCAGTAGTACCGAAGACAGGGGATCGTATGAAGCTTTCTTT. This sequence encodes CASSTEDRGSYEAFF. V usage is TRBV19 and J usage is TRBJ1-1; 8 bases map to TRBD1. CDR1 and CDR2 (germline): LNHDA, SQIVND (reference sequence). With 4 bases clipped from V and 7 bases from J, the junction kept 11 bases outside the gene matches. The CDR3 extends over 15 amino acids.

This clone was observed a single time. J is TRBJ1-4 and V is TRBV27, with 8 bases matching TRBD1. V lost 6 bases, J lost 4 bases, and 7 bases stayed unmatched. The CDR3 covers 15 residues. Germline V CDR1 and CDR2: MNHEY, SMNVEV (reference sequence). The CDR3 DNA is TGTGCCAGCAGCCATAGGACAGGGCTTAATGAAAAACTGTTTTTT. This translates into CASSHRTGLNEKLFF.

The chain carries TRBV5-4 and TRBJ2-3; the D gene is possibly TRBD2 (6 bases). CDR1 is SGHNT and CDR2 is YYREEE in the germline V gene (reference sequence). V gave up 4 bases and J gave up 0 bases, with 18 bases separating them. The CDR3 is 17 amino acids. The CDR3 sequence: CASSPRGIRASTDTQYF. CDR3 coding DNA: TGTGCCAGCAGCCCCCGGGGGATCCGGGCCAGCACAGATACGCAGTATTTT. The full variable domain, in which reference TRBV5-4 and TRBJ2-3 provide the parts outside the CDR3, is ETGVTQSPTHLIKTRGQQVTLRCSSQSGHNTVSWYQQALGQGPQFIFQYYREEENGRGNFPPRFSGLQFPNYSSELNVNALELDDSALYLCASSPRGIRASTDTQYFGPGTRLTVL.

J is TRBJ1-1 and V is TRBV5-4; 8 positions agree with TRBD1. V was pared by 5 bases and J by 4 bases, with 1 base of the junction left unmatched. Germline V gene sequence: CDR1 SGHNT, CDR2 YYREEE (reference sequence). The CDR3 loop spans 12 amino acids. The CDR3 nucleotides are TGTGCCAGCAGTACAGGGGGCACTGAAGCTTTCTTT. It translates to CASSTGGTEAFF.

V gene TRBV30 combines with J gene TRBJ2-6; a weak D match, TRBD2 (5 bases). Germline loops: CDR1 GTSNPN, CDR2 SVGIG (reference sequence). The CDR3 runs to 15 residues. The V gene lost 3 bases and the J gene lost 0 bases, with 9 bases spanning the gap. The CDR3 here is CAWRGGSSGANVLTF. For the CDR3, the DNA is TGTGCCTGGAGAGGTGGGAGCTCTGGGGCCAACGTCCTGACTTTC.

The CDR3 nucleotides read TGTGCCAGCAGCTTACATGGAGGGGACGAAAAACTGTTTTTT. Translation gives CASSLHGGDEKLFF. The chain employs TRBV7-9 and TRBJ1-4; D possibly corresponds to TRBD1 (5 bases). The CDR3 is made up of 14 amino acids. V was clipped by 2 bases and J by 8 bases, with 12 bases between them. Germline V gene lookup returns CDR1 SEHNR and CDR2 FQNEAQ (reference sequence). The full variable domain, completed using reference TRBV7-9 and TRBJ1-4, is DTGVSQNPRHKITKRGQNVTFRCDPISEHNRLYWYRQTLGQGPEFLTYFQNEAQLEKSRLLSDRFSAERPKGSFSTLEIQRTEQGDSAMYLCASSLHGGDEKLFFGSGTQLSVL.

The chain carries TRBV3-1 (or the pseudogene TRBV3-2) and TRBJ1-2, with D possibly being TRBD1 (6 bases). V lost 0 bases and J 13 bases, leaving 12 bases between the germline ends. This CDR3 is built from 12 residues. Germline-derived CDR1 and CDR2 are LGHDT and YNNKEL (reference sequence). CDR3 protein: CASSQDTGRSTF. Here the CDR3 DNA reads TGTGCCAGCAGCCAAGACACAGGGAGAAGCACCTTC.

This sequence joins TRBV7-9 and TRBJ1-1; 7 nucleotides match TRBD1. The CDR3 loop spans 14 amino acids. Germline CDR1 SEHNR, CDR2 FQNEAQ (reference sequence). The V gene end was trimmed by 5 bases and the J gene end by 7 bases; junction bases not matched to a gene: 10. CDR3 loop: CASSPGQLLDEAFF. The CDR3 coding sequence is TGTGCCAGCAGCCCGGGACAGTTACTCGATGAAGCTTTCTTT.

This chain links TRBV7-6 with TRBJ2-1; a weak D match, TRBD2 (6 bases). The V and J ends lost 5 bases and 9 bases respectively, with 11 bases between them. CDR1 is SGHVS, CDR2 FNYEAQ, per germline. CDR3 size: 12 residues. CDR3 DNA: TGTGCCAGCAGCCCCGGCGGGACTGAGCAGTTCTTC. Residues: CASSPGGTEQFF. Full variable domain (remainder filled in from reference TRBV7-6 and TRBJ2-1): GAGVSQSPRYKVTKRGQDVALRCDPISGHVSLYWYRQALGQGPEFLTYFNYEAQQDKSGLPNDRFSAERPEGSISTLTIQRTEQRDSAMYRCASSPGGTEQFFGPGTRLTVL.

This clone was picked up a small number of times. The chain uses TRBV20-1 and TRBJ1-2; no clear D. Germline lookup yields CDR1 DFQATT and CDR2 SNEGSKA (reference sequence). Trimming took off 3 bases at V and 3 bases at J, with 8 bases between the two ends. This CDR3 has 12 amino acids. CDR3 region: CSASLSDYGYTF. DNA for the CDR3: TGCAGTGCTAGTTTATCCGACTATGGCTACACCTTC.

The chain links TRBV12-3 or TRBV12-4 to TRBJ1-6; D gene uncertain. There are 13 residues in the CDR3. With 4 bases removed from V and 7 bases from J, the gap between germline ends came to 8 bases. The CDR3 here is CASSSGANSPLHF. The DNA of the CDR3 is TGTGCCAGCAGTTCGGGAGCCAATTCACCCCTCCACTTT.

The chain recombines TRBV19 with TRBJ2-7, with 14 nucleotides matching TRBD2. The CDR3 contains 19 residues. V shed 1 base and J 2 bases; nucleotides not matched to a gene: 10. The germline V gene has CDR1 LNHDA and CDR2 SQIVND (reference sequence). CDR3 loop: CASSIAGTSGSRRAYEQYF. The CDR3 DNA follows: TGTGCCAGTAGTATAGCCGGGACTAGCGGGAGTAGGAGGGCCTACGAGCAGTACTTC.

The chain has TRBV18 and TRBJ2-5; TRBD2 aligns across 8 bases. Trimming removed 6 bases from V and 2 bases from J; junction bases left unmatched: 5. Germline CDR1 is KGHSH and CDR2 is LQKENI. The CDR3 has 14 amino acids. The chain's CDR3 is CASSQSGGQETQYF. CDR3 nucleotide sequence: TGTGCCAGCTCCCAAAGCGGGGGACAAGAGACCCAGTACTTC.

CDR3 loop: CASSLRTGLQSPLHF. CDR3 nucleotide sequence: TGTGCCAGCAGTCTCAGGACAGGGCTTCAATCACCCCTCCACTTT. The chain recombines TRBV27 with TRBJ1-6, with 8 nucleotides matching TRBD1. The CDR3 spans 15 residues. The V gene's germline CDR1 is MNHEY and CDR2 SMNVEV (reference sequence). The V segment lost 5 bases and the J segment 10 bases; nucleotides outside the gene matches: 10.

The chain couples TRBV29-1 to TRBJ1-2; 11 nucleotides agree with TRBD1. This CDR3 is built from 13 residues. Germline trimming cut 7 bases from V and 6 bases from J; bases unmatched to any gene: 7. CDR1 SQVTM and CDR2 ANQGSEA come from the germline V gene. The CDR3 reads CSALGQGVNGYTF. The CDR3 coding sequence is TGCAGCGCCCTGGGACAGGGGGTGAATGGCTACACCTTC.

The chain combines TRBV19 with TRBJ1-2, with D perhaps matching TRBD1 (5 bases). Trimming pared 3 bases from V and 8 bases from J, leaving 19 bases between. Germline-derived CDR1 and CDR2 are LNHDA and SQIVND (reference sequence). This CDR3 is built from 15 residues. The CDR3 sequence is CASSIIWGSKDGYTF. The CDR3 DNA is TGTGCCAGTAGTATTATCTGGGGCAGTAAGGACGGCTACACCTTC.

The gene calls are TRBV18 and TRBJ1-3, with D hard to call. The CDR3 length is 18 residues. The V end lost 3 bases, the J end lost 0 bases, and 18 bases lay between the germline ends. Germline values: CDR1 KGHSH, CDR2 LQKENI. Here the CDR3 reads CASSPSPIRWSSGNTIYF. Written as DNA, the CDR3 is TGTGCCAGCTCACCCTCACCCATCCGGTGGAGCTCTGGAAACACCATATATTTT.

CDR3 sequence: CAWSVLGQLNQPQHF. DNA for the CDR3: TGTGCCTGGAGTGTACTTGGACAGCTAAATCAGCCCCAGCATTTT. This chain joins TRBV30 and TRBJ1-5, with a tentative D call TRBD1 (6 bases). Germline V gene sequence: CDR1 GTSNPN, CDR2 SVGIG (reference sequence). CDR3 size: 15 residues. V lost 0 bases and J 4 bases, leaving 13 bases between the germline ends.

This clone was seen once. V usage is TRBV5-1 and J usage is TRBJ1-1, with 7 bases identical to TRBD1. The CDR3 covers 14 residues. J gave up 6 bases and V 4 bases, and 9 bases lay outside the gene matches. Germline CDR1 SGHRS, CDR2 YFSETQ. CDR3 DNA: TGCGCCAGCAGCCGACAGGGTGGTGCGGCTGAAGCTTTCTTT. It codes for CASSRQGGAAEAFF. The full variable domain, completed using reference TRBV5-1 and TRBJ1-1, is KAGVTQTPRYLIKTRGQQVTLSCSPISGHRSVSWYQQTPGQGLQFLFEYFSETQRNKGNFPGRFSGRQFSNSRSEMNVSTLELGDSALYLCASSRQGGAAEAFFGQGTRLTVV.

To note about this clone: Other DNA variants within this sample encode the same CDR3. The chain has TRBV5-1 and TRBJ1-3; no reliable D call. This CDR3 has 14 amino acids. Germline CDR1 SGHRS, CDR2 YFSETQ. The ends were cut back, 0 bases at V and 2 bases at J, with 6 bases in the middle. The CDR3 reads CASSLVGAGNTIYF. The CDR3 DNA follows: TGCGCCAGCAGCTTGGTCGGAGCTGGAAACACCATATATTTT.

CDR3 loop: CASSDKRHNEQFF. In DNA form, the CDR3 reads TGTGCCAGCAGTGACAAGAGGCACAATGAGCAGTTCTTC. This chain uses TRBV6-1 with TRBJ2-1; D unclear. Between the trimmed V and J ends, which lost 3 bases and 5 bases, there was a span of 8 bases. Germline CDR1 MNHNS, CDR2 SASEGT. The CDR3 runs to 13 residues.

V and J are TRBV19 and TRBJ1-1; D remains unclear. The germline CDR1 and CDR2 sequences are LNHDA and SQIVND (reference sequence). This CDR3 is built from 14 residues. Deletions cut 3 bases from V and 0 bases from J, with 8 bases between. The chain's CDR3 is CASSIRDLNTEAFF. CDR3 coding DNA: TGTGCCAGTAGTATTCGAGATTTGAACACTGAAGCTTTCTTT.

This clone is a singleton in its sample. This rearrangement joins TRBV4-1 to TRBJ1-5; D is undetermined. V dropped 0 bases and J dropped 2 bases, with 8 bases sitting between them. Germline CDR1 MGHRA, CDR2 YSYEKL. The CDR3 length is 15 residues. The CDR3 region has the DNA TGCGCCAGCAGCCAAGATCTTCCTGGCAATCAGCCCCAGCATTTT. Encoded protein: CASSQDLPGNQPQHF.

The gene calls are TRBV11-2 and TRBJ1-1; the D is unclear. Germline V gene sequence: CDR1 SGHAT, CDR2 FQNNGV. With 6 bases removed from V and 4 bases from J, the gap between germline ends came to 15 bases. CDR3 size: 14 residues. CDR3 coding DNA: TGTGCCAGCAGATCCCCTGGCCGGGGCACTGAAGCTTTCTTT. This sequence encodes CASRSPGRGTEAFF.

This clone showed up just once. The chain is built from TRBV19 and TRBJ1-4, with 7 bases that match TRBD1. The CDR3 runs 14 residues. The germline gives CDR1 LNHDA, CDR2 SQIVND (reference sequence). With 3 bases clipped from V and 7 bases from J, the junction kept 5 bases outside the gene matches. The CDR3 region has the DNA TGTGCCAGTAGTATGACGGGACAGACTGAAAAACTGTTTTTT. The encoded protein is CASSMTGQTEKLFF. The full variable domain, in which reference TRBV19 and TRBJ1-4 provide the parts outside the CDR3, is DGGITQSPKYLFRKEGQNVTLSCEQNLNHDAMYWYRQDPGQGLRLIYYSQIVNDFQKGDIAEGYSVSREKKESFPLTVTSAQKNPTAFYLCASSMTGQTEKLFFGSGTQLSVL.

J is TRBJ1-2 and V is TRBV19, with a tentative D call TRBD1 (6 bases). The germline CDR1 and CDR2 sequences are LNHDA and SQIVND (reference sequence). Trimming removed 10 bases at V and 7 bases at J, with 13 bases between. This CDR3 is 11 amino acids long. CDR3 coding DNA: TGTGCCACCGAGTTGACAGGTGGCTACACCTTC. Translating gives CATELTGGYTF.

Remarks on this clone: Other nucleotide sequences from this sample produce the same CDR3. This chain connects TRBV7-2 to TRBJ1-2; the match to TRBD1 covers 7 bases. The CDR3 spans 13 residues. After removal of 3 bases from V and 5 bases from J, the junction contained 3 bases not matched to a gene. Germline V gene sequence: CDR1 SGHTA, CDR2 FQGNSA. CDR3 nucleotide sequence: TGTGCCAGCAGCTTTCAGGGGGGTTATGGCTACACCTTC. Amino acids: CASSFQGGYGYTF.

This clone came up once. The chain links TRBV11-2 to TRBJ1-5; the D gene is possibly TRBD1 (5 bases). Germline V gene lookup returns CDR1 SGHAT and CDR2 FQNNGV. The CDR3 is made up of 13 amino acids. Trimming shortened V by 3 bases and J by 5 bases, and 8 bases separated the two germline ends. The CDR3 here is CASSFGGDQPQHF. The DNA of the CDR3 is TGTGCCAGCAGCTTCGGGGGGGATCAGCCCCAGCATTTT.

The DNA of the CDR3 is TGTGCCAGCATCCGGCAGGGGGTTAGTGAAAAACTGTTTTTT. Translation: CASIRQGVSEKLFF. V is TRBV2 and J is TRBJ1-4, with 7 bases that match TRBD1. Germline V gives CDR1 SNHLY, CDR2 FYNNEI. The CDR3 has 14 amino acids. Trimming cost V 7 bases and J 7 bases; bases outside gene matches: 9.

The chain couples TRBV5-4 to TRBJ2-2; 7 bases are a match to TRBD2. Unmatched junction bases numbered 6, after V lost 4 bases and J lost 0 bases. The V gene's germline CDR1 is SGHNT and CDR2 YYREEE (reference sequence). CDR3 length: 16 residues. The DNA for the CDR3 is TGTGCCAGCAGCCAACTAGCGCCTACGAACACCGGGGAGCTGTTTTTT. Encoded protein: CASSQLAPTNTGELFF.